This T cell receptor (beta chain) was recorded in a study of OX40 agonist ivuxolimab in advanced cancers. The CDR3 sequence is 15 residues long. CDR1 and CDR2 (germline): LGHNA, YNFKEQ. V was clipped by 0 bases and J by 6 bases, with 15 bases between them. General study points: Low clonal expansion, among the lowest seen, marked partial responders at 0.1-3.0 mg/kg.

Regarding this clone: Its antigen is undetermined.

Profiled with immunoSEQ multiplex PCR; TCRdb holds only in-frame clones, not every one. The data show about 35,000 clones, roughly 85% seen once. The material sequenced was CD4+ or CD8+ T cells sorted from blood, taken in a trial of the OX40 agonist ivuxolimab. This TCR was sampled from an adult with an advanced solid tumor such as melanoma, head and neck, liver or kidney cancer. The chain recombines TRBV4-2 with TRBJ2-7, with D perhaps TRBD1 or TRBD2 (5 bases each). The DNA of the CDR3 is TGTGCCAGCAGCCAAGAGACCGGGGCCCTTCTCGAGCAGTACTTC. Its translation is CASSQETGALLEQYF.